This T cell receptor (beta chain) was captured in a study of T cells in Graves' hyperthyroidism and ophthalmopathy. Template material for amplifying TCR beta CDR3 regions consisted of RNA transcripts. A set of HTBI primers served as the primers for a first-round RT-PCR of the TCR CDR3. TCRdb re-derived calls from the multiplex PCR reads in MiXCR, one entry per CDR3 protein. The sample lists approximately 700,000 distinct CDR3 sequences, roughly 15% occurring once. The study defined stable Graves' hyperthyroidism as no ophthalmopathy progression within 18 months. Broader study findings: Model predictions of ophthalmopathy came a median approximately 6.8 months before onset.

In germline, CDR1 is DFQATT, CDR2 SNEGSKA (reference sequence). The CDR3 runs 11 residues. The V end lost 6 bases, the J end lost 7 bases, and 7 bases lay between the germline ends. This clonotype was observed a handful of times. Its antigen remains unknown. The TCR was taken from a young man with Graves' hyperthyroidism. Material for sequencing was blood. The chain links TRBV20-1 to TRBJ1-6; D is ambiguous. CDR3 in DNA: TGCAGTGCCCAAGGGAATTCACCCCTCCACTTT. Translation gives CSAQGNSPLHF.